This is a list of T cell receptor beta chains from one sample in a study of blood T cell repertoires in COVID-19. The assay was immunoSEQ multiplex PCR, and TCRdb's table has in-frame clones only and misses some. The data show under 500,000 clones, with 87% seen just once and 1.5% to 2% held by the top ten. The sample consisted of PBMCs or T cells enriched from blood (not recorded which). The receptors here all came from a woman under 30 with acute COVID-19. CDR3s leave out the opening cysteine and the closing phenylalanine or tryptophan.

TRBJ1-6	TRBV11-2	ASSTLGAANNSPLH
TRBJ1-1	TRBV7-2	ASSSVRMNTEAF
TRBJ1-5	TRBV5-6	ASKYRRHPGNNQPQH
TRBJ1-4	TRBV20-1	SASFWGATNEKLF
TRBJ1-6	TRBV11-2	ASSLRDSLFSPLH
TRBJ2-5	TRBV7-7	ASSPWQGSWETQY
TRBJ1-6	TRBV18	ASSRTRTVVASPLH
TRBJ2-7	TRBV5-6	ASSVRLALSYEQY
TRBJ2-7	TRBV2	ASRPGQFSYEQY
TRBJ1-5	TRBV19	ASSMSGGAGNQPQH
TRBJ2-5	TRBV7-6	ASSFRQGPHQETQY
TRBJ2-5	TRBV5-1	ASSLTGGVQETQY
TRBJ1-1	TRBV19	ASSIGQGAEAF
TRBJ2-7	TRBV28	ASSTLQTYEQY
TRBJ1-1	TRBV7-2	ASSRRQGWVNTEAF
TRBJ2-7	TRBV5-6	ASSFRIGRGWDEQY
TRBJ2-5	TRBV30	AWSGRAQETQY
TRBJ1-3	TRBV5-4	ASSTQQFAGNTIY
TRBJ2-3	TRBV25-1	ASSEFGGRGDTQY
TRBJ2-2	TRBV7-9	ASQRGVNTGELF
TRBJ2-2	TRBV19	ASSRAGELF
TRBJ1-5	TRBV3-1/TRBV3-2	ASSQGAGNQPQH
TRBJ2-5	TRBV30	AWGLSKETQY
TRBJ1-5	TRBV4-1	ASSLGGDQPQH
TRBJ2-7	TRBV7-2	ASSLGFSGYEQY
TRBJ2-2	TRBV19	AGTLEGELF
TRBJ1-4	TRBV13	ASSLDPGRNEKLF
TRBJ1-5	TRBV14	ASSQHPTQGTWHQPQH
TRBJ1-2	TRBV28	ASRYSGAPSYGYT
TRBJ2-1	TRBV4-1	ASSLRDSYNEQF
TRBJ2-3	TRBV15	ATSRELAGVADTQY
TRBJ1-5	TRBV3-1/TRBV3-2	ASSSGQGAQH
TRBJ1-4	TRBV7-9	ASSSTGVYNEKLF
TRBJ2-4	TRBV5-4	ASSLGLGDIQY
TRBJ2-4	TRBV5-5	ASSLSGVAKNIQY
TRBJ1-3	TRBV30	AWMASGNTIY
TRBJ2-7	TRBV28	ASSPGGGGSGYEQY
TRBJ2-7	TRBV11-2	ASSPWLAGGTYEQY